A selection of T cell receptor beta chains follows, all from one sample in a study of blood T cell repertoires in COVID-19. Data came from immunoSEQ multiplex PCR; TCRdb stores just in-frame clones and leaves some out. The sample lists approximately 190,000 clones; over 80% were seen once. Specimen: peripheral blood. The receptors originated from a woman aged 40 to 50 with acute or convalescent COVID-19. CDR3s include the opening cysteine and the closing phenylalanine or tryptophan. The order of the fields is V gene, clone size, J gene, D gene, CDR3 protein, CDR3 DNA. A D gene is named only where the DNA matches it firmly. Size is omitted from some rows. Given values are once, few, many or a class for expanded clones.

V: TRBV27; size: once; J: TRBJ2-1; D: .; CDR3: CASSSGSSYNEQFF; DNA: TGTGCCAGCAGTTCAGGTAGCTCCTACAATGAGCAGTTCTTC
V: TRBV7-9; size: once; J: TRBJ1-2; D: TRBD1; CDR3: CASSFGQDYTF; DNA: TGTGCCAGCAGCTTTGGACAGGATTACACCTTC
V: TRBV5-1; size: .; J: TRBJ1-1; D: .; CDR3: CASSYGGEGSAFF; DNA: TGCGCCAGCAGCTATGGAGGGGAGGGGTCGGCTTTCTTT
V: TRBV27; size: .; J: TRBJ1-2; D: TRBD1; CDR3: CASSYTGDNGYTF; DNA: TGTGCCAGCAGTTACACAGGGGACAATGGCTACACCTTC
V: TRBV12-5; size: few; J: TRBJ2-1; D: .; CDR3: CASGLWTANEQFF; DNA: TGTGCTAGTGGTTTGTGGACAGCTAATGAGCAGTTCTTC
V: TRBV5-1; size: once; J: TRBJ2-3; D: TRBD2; CDR3: CASSFSAGVPDTQYF; DNA: TGCGCCAGCAGCTTCTCTGCGGGAGTCCCAGATACGCAGTATTTT
V: TRBV10-2; size: .; J: TRBJ2-1; D: TRBD2; CDR3: CASSETGGSYNEQFF; DNA: TGCGCCAGCAGTGAGACGGGAGGCTCCTACAATGAGCAGTTCTTC
V: TRBV30; size: .; J: TRBJ2-1; D: TRBD2; CDR3: CASEREDYNEQFF; DNA: TGTGCCTCCGAGCGGGAAGACTACAATGAGCAGTTCTTC
V: TRBV6-5; size: .; J: TRBJ1-5; D: .; CDR3: CASSRQGNQPQHF; DNA: TGTGCCAGCAGTCGACAGGGCAATCAGCCCCAGCATTTT
V: TRBV5-1; size: .; J: TRBJ1-2; D: .; CDR3: CASSLERGPSGYTF; DNA: TGCGCCAGCAGCCTGGAAAGGGGCCCCAGCGGCTACACCTTC
V: TRBV5-1; size: .; J: TRBJ2-7; D: .; CDR3: CASSKGGGWSYEQYF; DNA: TGCGCCAGCAGCAAGGGGGGGGGCTGGTCGTACGAGCAGTACTTC
V: TRBV5-1; size: .; J: TRBJ2-3; D: TRBD1; CDR3: CASSVGQGLTDTQYF; DNA: TGCGCCAGCAGCGTGGGACAGGGGTTAACAGATACGCAGTATTTT
V: TRBV9; size: few; J: TRBJ1-4; D: .; CDR3: CASSVGTQGWTNEKLFF; DNA: TGTGCCAGCAGCGTCGGAACTCAGGGTTGGACTAATGAAAAACTGTTTTTT
V: TRBV28; size: .; J: TRBJ2-1; D: TRBD2; CDR3: CASRDWGLAGGPHNEQFF; DNA: TGTGCCAGCAGAGATTGGGGACTAGCGGGAGGGCCCCACAATGAGCAGTTCTTC
V: TRBV19; size: .; J: TRBJ1-5; D: .; CDR3: CASSNPITGSTYSNQPQHF; DNA: TGTGCCAGTAGTAACCCCATTACAGGGTCAACCTATAGCAATCAGCCCCAGCATTTT
V: TRBV10-3; size: few; J: TRBJ2-1; D: TRBD1; CDR3: CAIGQGGNEQFF; DNA: TGTGCCATTGGACAGGGAGGCAATGAGCAGTTCTTC
V: TRBV24-1; size: .; J: TRBJ1-5; D: .; CDR3: CATSDSRWQGPNQPQHF; DNA: TGTGCCACCAGTGACTCTAGGTGGCAGGGGCCTAATCAGCCCCAGCATTTT
V: TRBV7-3; size: .; J: TRBJ1-6; D: .; CDR3: CASSEGVNSPLHF; DNA: TGTGCCAGCAGCGAGGGAGTTAATTCACCCCTCCACTTT
V: TRBV13; size: .; J: TRBJ1-6; D: TRBD1; CDR3: CASSRQGINSPLHF; DNA: TGTGCCAGCAGCCGACAGGGCATCAATTCACCCCTCCACTTT
V: TRBV29-1; size: .; J: TRBJ2-2; D: .; CDR3: CSVDEQFTGELFF; DNA: TGCAGCGTTGACGAGCAATTCACCGGGGAGCTGTTTTTT
V: TRBV7-2; size: once; J: TRBJ2-1; D: TRBD2; CDR3: CASSLASGSFYEQFF; DNA: TGTGCCAGCAGCTTAGCTAGCGGGAGTTTCTATGAGCAGTTCTTC
V: TRBV18; size: .; J: TRBJ2-7; D: TRBD2; CDR3: CASSPGGEEQYF; DNA: TGTGCCAGCTCACCAGGGGGGGAAGAGCAGTACTTC
V: TRBV5-8; size: .; J: TRBJ2-5; D: .; CDR3: CASSLGRGGLGETQYF; DNA: TGTGCCAGCAGCTTGGGGCGGGGCGGCCTGGGAGAGACCCAGTACTTC
V: TRBV29-1; size: .; J: TRBJ2-3; D: .; CDR3: CSASGAGTDTQYF; DNA: TGCAGCGCTTCAGGTGCTGGCACAGATACGCAGTATTTT
V: TRBV6-5; size: few; J: TRBJ1-3; D: .; CDR3: CASSYLAGSGNTIYF; DNA: TGTGCCAGCAGTTACCTTGCAGGCTCTGGAAACACCATATATTTT
V: TRBV18; size: .; J: TRBJ2-5; D: TRBD1; CDR3: CASSPRGDRDETQYF; DNA: TGTGCCAGCTCACCACGGGGGGACAGGGATGAGACCCAGTACTTC